The entry below describes one T cell receptor (beta chain). The table lists this clonotype with many counts. Its binding antigen is unknown. Base qualities are not provided; no much larger clone lies one nucleotide away. Libraries were made using 5' RACE. The listed sequencing device is Illumina HiSeq 2000. Template switching introduced a universal primer binding site; the final cDNA contained a unique molecular identifier, enabling accurate counting of TCR cDNA molecules. First-strand cDNA for TCR alpha and beta chains was synthesized from specific primers in the conserved constant-segment region. To control for contamination, each cDNA library was double barcoded with a SMART-Mk sample barcode plus Illumina barcodes. TruSeq adapter sequences along with Illumina sample barcodes were introduced in two successive PCR steps. The Illumina HiSeq platform was used with custom primers to sequence TCR alpha and beta cDNA libraries. Under the source paper's analysis protocol: MiGEC was used to process raw reads and extract unique molecular identifiers, and MiXCR was used to find CDR3 positions. For each individual, recombination models were inferred using an EM algorithm with the repgenHMM and IGoR tools. The tcR package in R was used for shared clonotype analysis, with sharing normalized by the product of cloneset sizes. To study raw recombination without the effects of thymic and clonal selection, out-of-frame nonproductive sequences were analyzed. Through fastp at Q25 and MiXCR, TCRdb rebuilt clones from the public reads, retaining in-frame beta chains. CDR3 protein duplicates are merged, each entry listing the most common genes and DNA. In this record, the V and J calls reflect TCRdb's handling and not the investigators' own analysis. Across this sample there are about 240,000 distinct CDR3 sequences, with 8% to 11% seen only once. The ten largest make up 9% to 10% of the sample.

This entry comes from a study of identical twins (dated by TCRdb to about 2016). Background on the whole study: To test whether fetal clonotypes persist, this study deep-sequenced TCR alpha and beta repertoires from monozygotic twins, from unrelated adults of various ages, and from cord blood. To rule out contamination, the twin experiments were replicated at different times with different library preparation protocols. The full study reports these points: Abundant cord blood beta clonotypes had fewer insertions, young adult naive repertoires showed a similar but weaker trend, and memory repertoires showed no such trend. Recombination models systematically underestimated out-of-frame TCR alpha sharing in monozygotic twins but agreed with sharing between unrelated individuals. Invariant T cells such as MAIT and iNKT could partly confound zero-insertion analyses, although diverse VJ usage argued against such confounding for most clonotypes. Because the same donors could not be followed over many years, the conclusions depended on cross-sectional statistical analysis. Compared with coincidental sharing between unrelated individuals, out-of-frame TCR alpha sequences shared between twins showed an excess of sequences with low generation probability. In beta out-of-frame sequences, excess twin sharing was weaker, because having fewer shared sequences lowered the signal-to-noise ratio.

V and J are trimmed by 1 base and 8 bases, and the gene matches miss 2 bases of the junction. Its CDR3 holds 13 amino acids, cysteine through phenylalanine. Solely the CDR3 DNA is kept, with 39 bases framed from the first base. Per the germline V gene, KGHSH is the CDR1 and LQKENI is the CDR2. All donors were healthy Caucasians. Using Miltenyi CD45RO+ enrichment and human naive T-cell isolation kits, memory (CD45RO+) and naive T cells were isolated from PBMC. The sequence derives from a man aged 45-65 years in good health. Material for sequencing was memory T cells sorted from blood. The cell subset or site label corresponds to: CD45RO+ enriched T cells. This chain joins TRBV18 to TRBJ2-1, with 7 bases aligning to TRBD2. The base sequence is TGTGCCAGCTCACCACGGGAGGGCCATGAGCAGTTCTTC. Translation gives CASSPREGHEQFF. The CDR3 plus the reference TRBV18 and TRBJ2-1 genes for the other parts give the full variable domain: NAGVMQNPRHLVRRRGQEARLRCSPMKGHSHVYWYRQLPEEGLKFMVYLQKENIIDESGMPKERFSAEFPKEGPSILRIQQVVRGDSAAYFCASSPREGHEQFFGPGTRLTVL.